Listed here are 6 T cell receptor beta chains from one sample, sequenced in a study of T cells expressing NK-cell markers. TCRdb re-called the 5' RACE reads and catalogs CDR3 proteins one per entry, DNA excluded. This table holds approximately 460,000 distinct CDR3 sequences. The specimen was blood T cells: a sorted CD56 or NKG2C T cell subset, CD4+ or CD8+ T cells, or bulk PBMC T cells (not recorded which). The receptor set was obtained from a woman between 18 and 69 years old in good health.

The rearrangement uses TRBV20-1 and TRBJ2-1; TCRdb's assignment of TRBD2 cannot be checked, as there is no DNA. Germline V gene sequence: CDR1 DFQATT, CDR2 SNEGSKA (reference sequence). There are 15 residues in the CDR3. The CDR3 sequence: CSPMAASGGWDEQFF.

CDR3 residues: CASSLSVGTDTQYF. V and J are TRBV7-9 and TRBJ2-3. CDR1 is SEHNR and CDR2 is FQNEAQ in the germline V gene (reference sequence). CDR3 length: 14 amino acids.

The V and J genes are TRBV20-1 and TRBJ2-3; TCRdb indicates TRBD2, and absent DNA this call remains unverified. This CDR3 region has 16 residues. The germline gives CDR1 DFQATT, CDR2 SNEGSKA (reference sequence). The CDR3 loop is CSATGRGGELTDTQYF.

The J gene is TRBJ1-3, the V gene TRBV6-5; TCRdb's D call, TRBD1, is unchecked because there is no DNA. From germline, CDR1 is MNHEY and CDR2 SVGAGI. The CDR3 sequence is 16 residues long. CDR3: CASSYSYRVTGNTIYF.

The chain links TRBV2 to TRBJ1-1; the TCRdb call, TRBD1, lacks DNA for checking. Germline V gene sequence: CDR1 SNHLY, CDR2 FYNNEI. The CDR3 sequence is 14 residues long. The CDR3 sequence: CASRDRDANTEAFF.

V usage is TRBV7-2 and J usage is TRBJ2-7; TCRdb reports TRBD1, a call that lacks DNA to check it against. Germline values: CDR1 SGHTA, CDR2 FQGNSA. The CDR3 has 15 amino acids. CDR3 residues: CASSMGGPYSGEQYF.